This T cell receptor beta chain was profiled in a study of T cell changes during pregnancy in multiple sclerosis. Data came from immunoSEQ multiplex PCR; TCRdb stores just in-frame clones and leaves some out. The sample has approximately 43,000 clones; 90% to 95% are singletons. There are 17 residues in the CDR3. J was trimmed by 3 bases and V by 3 bases; bases with no gene match: 14. CDR1 SGHRS and CDR2 YFSETQ come from the germline V gene. The source of this sequence is a female donor with multiple sclerosis, enrolled in a pregnancy study. This chain joins TRBV5-1 and TRBJ2-7; 8 positions match TRBD2. Here the sequenced sample was CD8+ T cells from peripheral blood mononuclear cells, taken in the third trimester of pregnancy. The CDR3 DNA sequence: TGCGCCAGCAGCTCTCTCAGCGGTAGCGGGATTTTCTACGAGCAGTACTTC. This encodes CASSSLSGSGIFYEQYF.